The entry below gives a single T cell receptor beta chain sequence along with its context. Antigen: not known. This sample is drawn from a study of Ad26.COV2.S vaccination and SARS-CoV-2 variants. General study findings and limits: There was a possibility that the TCR breadth and depth analyses underestimated total T cell responses.

Sequenced by immunoSEQ multiplex PCR; TCRdb stores in-frame clones only, minus some. The sample lists about 680,000 clones; roughly 90% were seen once. Treatment noted: some 19 received Ad26.COV2.S at low or high dose, single or two shots; about 5 received placebo; per-sample allocation not given. After the first vaccine or placebo injection, samples were drawn on day 63. Its platform was an Ad26 vector, and its expressed antigen was Wuhan-strain SARS-CoV-2 spike. V was clipped by 1 base and J by 5 bases, with 7 bases between them. Germline CDR1 reads LNHNV; CDR2 reads YYDKDF (reference sequence). The CDR3 is 13 amino acids.

The input for sequencing was peripheral blood, taken in a trial of Ad26.COV2.S vaccine versus placebo. The clonotype comes from a person between 18 and 65 years old who received the Ad26.COV2.S COVID-19 vaccine or a placebo. This chain joins TRBV15 and TRBJ2-3; D is ambiguous. The CDR3: CATSRVPGDTQYF. The CDR3 DNA reads as TGTGCCACCAGCAGAGTGCCGGGAGATACGCAGTATTTT.